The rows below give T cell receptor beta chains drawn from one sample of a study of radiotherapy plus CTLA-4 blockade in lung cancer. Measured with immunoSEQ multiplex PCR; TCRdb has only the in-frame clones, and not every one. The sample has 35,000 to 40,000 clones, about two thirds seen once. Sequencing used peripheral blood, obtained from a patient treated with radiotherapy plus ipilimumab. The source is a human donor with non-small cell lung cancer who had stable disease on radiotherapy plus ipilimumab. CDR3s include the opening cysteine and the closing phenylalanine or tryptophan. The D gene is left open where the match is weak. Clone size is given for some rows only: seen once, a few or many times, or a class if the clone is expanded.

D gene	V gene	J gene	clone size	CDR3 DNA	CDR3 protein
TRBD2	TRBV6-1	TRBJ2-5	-	TGTGCCAGCACACGCGGGGGTAGCGAGACCCAGTACTTC	CASTRGGSETQYF
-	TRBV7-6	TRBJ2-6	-	TGTGCCAGCAGCTTACTACAGTTTTCTGGGGCCAACGTCCTGACTTTC	CASSLLQFSGANVLTF
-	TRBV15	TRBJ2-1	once	TGTGCCACCAGCAGAGATTATACAAACAATGAGCAGTTCTTC	CATSRDYTNNEQFF
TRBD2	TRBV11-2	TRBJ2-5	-	TGTGCCAGCAGCTTAGATAGCGGGGGCAGGGGAGAGACCCAGTACTTC	CASSLDSGGRGETQYF
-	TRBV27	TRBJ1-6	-	TGTGCCAGCAGTCCGTGGACAGAGTATAATTCACCCCTCCACTTT	CASSPWTEYNSPLHF
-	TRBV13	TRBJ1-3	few	TGTGCCAGCAGCGGAAGACAGATCTCTGGAAACACCATATATTTT	CASSGRQISGNTIYF
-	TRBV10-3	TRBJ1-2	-	TGTGCCATCAGTGCAGGGGTGGGGAGCCTATATGGCTACACCTTC	CAISAGVGSLYGYTF
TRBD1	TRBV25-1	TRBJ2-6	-	TGTGCCAGCAGTCCCCAGACAGGGCCTGGGGCCAACGTCCTGACTTTC	CASSPQTGPGANVLTF
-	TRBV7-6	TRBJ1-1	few	TGTGCCAGCAGCCCCCTGGGGGGAGGGTCGTACACTGAAGCTTTCTTT	CASSPLGGGSYTEAFF
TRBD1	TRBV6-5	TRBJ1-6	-	TGTGCCAGCGACACCGGACAGGGAGCTGGTTCACCCCTCCACTTT	CASDTGQGAGSPLHF
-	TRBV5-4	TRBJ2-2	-	TGTGCCAGCAGCTTGAGGGGGGGGGCCGGGGAGCTGTTTTTT	CASSLRGGAGELFF
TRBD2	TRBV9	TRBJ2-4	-	TGTGCCAGCAGCCGGTCGGCCAGCGGGGCGGTAAACATTCAGTACTTC	CASSRSASGAVNIQYF
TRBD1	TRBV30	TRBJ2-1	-	TGTGCCTGGAACAGGGGGTCCAACAATGAGCAGTTCTTC	CAWNRGSNNEQFF
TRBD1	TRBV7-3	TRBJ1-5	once	TGTGCCAGCAGCTTAACAAAGGACAGGGGGCCATCCGGGTGTCAGCCCCAGCATTTT	CASSLTKDRGPSGCQPQHF
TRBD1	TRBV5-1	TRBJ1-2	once	TGCGCCAGTTCACGGGGGACAGGGGAAGGCTACACCTTC	CASSRGTGEGYTF
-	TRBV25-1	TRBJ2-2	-	TGTGCCAGCACTTCAACAGGGAGCGGCACCGGGGAGCTGTTTTTT	CASTSTGSGTGELFF
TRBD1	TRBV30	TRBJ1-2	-	TGTGCCACCCAACAGGGGAACTATGGCTACACCTTC	CATQQGNYGYTF
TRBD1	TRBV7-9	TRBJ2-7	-	TGTGCCAGCAGCTTAGGGGACAGTCGCTCCTACGAGCAGTACTTC	CASSLGDSRSYEQYF
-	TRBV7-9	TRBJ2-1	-	TGTGCCAGCAGCCCCCAGGGTGTATGGAATGAGCAGTTCTTC	CASSPQGVWNEQFF
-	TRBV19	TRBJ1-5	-	TGTGCCACCAACGACAGATATGGTCAGCCCCAGCATTTT	CATNDRYGQPQHF